The entry that follows covers one T cell receptor beta chain sequence. This sample was included in a study of T cell changes during pregnancy in multiple sclerosis. This CDR3 comprises 16 residues. With V trimmed by 5 bases and J by 4 bases, 8 bases remained unmatched. CDR1 SGHTA and CDR2 FQGTGA come from the germline V gene. Clones were sequenced by immunoSEQ multiplex PCR, and TCRdb holds only the in-frame ones, with some missing. This sample yields roughly 56,000 clones, of which less than 95% are seen a single time; about 0.49% belongs to the top ten. The rearrangement uses TRBV7-3 and TRBJ2-1, with 10 bases lining up with TRBD2. Material: CD4+ T cells from peripheral blood mononuclear cells, obtained after pregnancy. The origin of this receptor is a female donor in good health, enrolled as a control in a pregnancy study. The CDR3 reads CASSKDSSGGYNEQFF. The CDR3 DNA sequence: TGTGCCAGCAGCAAGGATTCTAGCGGGGGTTACAATGAGCAGTTCTTC.